The 2 T cell receptor beta chains presented below share a single source sample, sequenced in a study of T cells in Graves' hyperthyroidism and ophthalmopathy. Amplification of TCR beta CDR3 regions used RNA as the template. The primer set for the first-round RT-PCR of the TCR CDR3 was HTBI. TCRdb recomputed calls from the multiplex PCR reads with MiXCR, one row per CDR3 protein. The sample records 490,000 or so distinct CDR3 sequences, 20% to 25% being singletons. The sequencing sample was made of blood. The receptors were sampled from a woman aged 70 to 79 with Graves' ophthalmopathy.

J is TRBJ1-2 and V is TRBV5-1, with a tentative D call TRBD1 (5 bases). V was pared by 0 bases and J by 7 bases, with 16 bases between. Germline CDR1 is SGHRS and CDR2 is YFSETQ. The CDR3 is 15 residues long. The CDR3 region is CASSLAGAGSGGYTF. The DNA of the CDR3 is TGCGCCAGCAGCTTGGCCGGGGCCGGATCTGGTGGCTACACCTTC.

A note on this clonotype: A much bigger clone sits one base away, suggesting this may be a read error. The V call is TRBV12-3 or TRBV12-4, the J call TRBJ1-5; 10 positions agree with TRBD1. The V and J ends lost 6 bases and 3 bases, in that order; junction bases with no gene match: 14. The CDR3 extends over 18 amino acids. The DNA for the CDR3 is TGTGCCAGCAGCAGATCAGCTATGGGACAGGGGCTCAATCAGCCCCAGCATTTT. Its protein product is CASSRSAMGQGLNQPQHF.